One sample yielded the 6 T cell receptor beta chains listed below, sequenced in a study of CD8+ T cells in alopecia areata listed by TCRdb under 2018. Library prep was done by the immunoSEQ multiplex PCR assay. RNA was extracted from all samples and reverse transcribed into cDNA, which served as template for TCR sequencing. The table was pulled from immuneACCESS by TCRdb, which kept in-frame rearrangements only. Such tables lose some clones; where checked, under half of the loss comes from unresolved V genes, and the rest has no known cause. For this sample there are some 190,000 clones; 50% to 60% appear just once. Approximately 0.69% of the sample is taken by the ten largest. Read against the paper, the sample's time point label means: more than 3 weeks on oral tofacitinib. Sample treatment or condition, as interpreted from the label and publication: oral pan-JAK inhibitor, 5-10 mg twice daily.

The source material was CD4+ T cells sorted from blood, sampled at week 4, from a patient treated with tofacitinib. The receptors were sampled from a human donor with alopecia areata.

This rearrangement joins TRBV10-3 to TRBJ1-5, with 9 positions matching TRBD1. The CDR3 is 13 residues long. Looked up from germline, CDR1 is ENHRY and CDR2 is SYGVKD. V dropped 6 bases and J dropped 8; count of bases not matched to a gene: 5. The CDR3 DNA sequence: TGTGCCATCAGGGGGGGGACAGGGAAGCCCCAGCATTTT. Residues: CAIRGGTGKPQHF.

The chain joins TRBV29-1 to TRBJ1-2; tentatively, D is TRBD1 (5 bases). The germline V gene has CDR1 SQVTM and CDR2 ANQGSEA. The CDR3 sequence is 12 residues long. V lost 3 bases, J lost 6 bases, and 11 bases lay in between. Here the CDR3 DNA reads TGCAGCGTTGATAGGTCGGGGCATGGCTACACCTTC. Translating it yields CSVDRSGHGYTF.

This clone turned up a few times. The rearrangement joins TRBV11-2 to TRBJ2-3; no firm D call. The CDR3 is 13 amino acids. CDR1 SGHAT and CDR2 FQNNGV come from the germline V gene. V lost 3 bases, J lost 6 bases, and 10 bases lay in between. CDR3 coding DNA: TGTGCCAGCAGCTTTGTCCCTTTTGATACGCAGTATTTT. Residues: CASSFVPFDTQYF.

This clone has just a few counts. The CDR3 nucleotides read TGTGCCAGCCGAACAGACAGGGAGTGGGGAAATGAGCAGTTCTTC. It yields the protein CASRTDREWGNEQFF. The rearrangement links TRBV11-1 to TRBJ2-1; the match to TRBD1 covers 7 bases. CDR1 SGHAT and CDR2 FQDESV come from the germline V gene (reference sequence). The CDR3 is made up of 15 amino acids. J was trimmed by 7 bases and V by 8 bases; bases with no gene match: 14. Filled out from reference TRBV11-1 and TRBJ2-1, the complete variable domain reads EAEVAQSPRYKITEKSQAVAFWCDPISGHATLYWYRQILGQGPELLVQFQDESVVDDSQLPKDRFSAERLKGVDSTLKIQPAELGDSAMYLCASRTDREWGNEQFFGPGTRLTVL.

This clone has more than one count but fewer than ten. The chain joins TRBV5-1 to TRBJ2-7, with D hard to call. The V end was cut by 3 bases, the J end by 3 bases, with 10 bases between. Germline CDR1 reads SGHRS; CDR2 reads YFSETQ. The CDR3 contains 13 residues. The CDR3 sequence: CASSSRPFYEQYF. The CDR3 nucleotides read TGCGCCAGCAGCTCACGACCGTTCTACGAGCAGTACTTC.

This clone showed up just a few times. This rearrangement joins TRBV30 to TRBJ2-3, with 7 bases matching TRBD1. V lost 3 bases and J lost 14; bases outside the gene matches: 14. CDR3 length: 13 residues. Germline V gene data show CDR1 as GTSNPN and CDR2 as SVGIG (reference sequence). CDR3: CAWSNFDRVVMYF. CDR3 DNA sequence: TGTGCCTGGAGCAACTTCGACAGGGTGGTTATGTATTTT.